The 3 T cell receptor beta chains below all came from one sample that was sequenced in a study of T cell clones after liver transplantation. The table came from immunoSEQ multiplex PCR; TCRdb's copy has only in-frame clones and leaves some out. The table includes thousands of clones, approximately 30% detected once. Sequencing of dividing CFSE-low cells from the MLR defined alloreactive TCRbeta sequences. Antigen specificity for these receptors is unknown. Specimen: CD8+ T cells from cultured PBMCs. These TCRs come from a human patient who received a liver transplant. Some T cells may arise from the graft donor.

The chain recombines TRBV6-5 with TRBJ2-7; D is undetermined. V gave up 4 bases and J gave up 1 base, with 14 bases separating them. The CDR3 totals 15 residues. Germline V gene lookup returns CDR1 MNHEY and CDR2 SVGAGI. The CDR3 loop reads CASSSFPDGSYEQYF. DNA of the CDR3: TGTGCCAGCAGTTCGTTCCCGGACGGTTCCTACGAGCAGTACTTC.

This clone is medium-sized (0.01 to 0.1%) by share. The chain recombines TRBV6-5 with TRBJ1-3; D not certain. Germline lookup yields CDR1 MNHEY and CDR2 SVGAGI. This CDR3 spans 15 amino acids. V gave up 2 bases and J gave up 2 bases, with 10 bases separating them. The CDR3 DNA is TGTGCCAGCAGTTACGGACGGGAGACTGGAAACACCATATATTTT. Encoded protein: CASSYGRETGNTIYF.

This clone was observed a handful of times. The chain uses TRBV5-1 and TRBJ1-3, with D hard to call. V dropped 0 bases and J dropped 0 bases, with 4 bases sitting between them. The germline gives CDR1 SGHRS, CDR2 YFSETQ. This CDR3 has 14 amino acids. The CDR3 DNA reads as TGCGCCAGCAGCTTGGACAGCTCTGGAAACACCATATATTTT. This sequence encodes CASSLDSSGNTIYF.